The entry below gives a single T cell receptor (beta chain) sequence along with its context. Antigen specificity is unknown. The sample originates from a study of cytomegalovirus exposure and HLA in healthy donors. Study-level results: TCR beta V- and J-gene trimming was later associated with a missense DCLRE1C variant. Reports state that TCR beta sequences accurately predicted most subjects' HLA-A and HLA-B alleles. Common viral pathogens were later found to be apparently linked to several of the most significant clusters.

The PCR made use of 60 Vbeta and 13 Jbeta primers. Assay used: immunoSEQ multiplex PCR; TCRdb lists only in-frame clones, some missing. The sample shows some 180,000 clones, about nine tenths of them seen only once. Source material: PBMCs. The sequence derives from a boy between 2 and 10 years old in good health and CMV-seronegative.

The CDR3 nucleotides are TGTGCCAGCAGTGAGTCTGGGACTAGCGGGAGGAGCACAGATACGCAGTATTTT. It translates to CASSESGTSGRSTDTQYF. The chain is built from TRBV6-1 and TRBJ2-3; 15 nucleotides agree with TRBD2. Germline CDR1 is MNHNS and CDR2 is SASEGT. V was pared by 3 bases and J by 0 bases, with 4 bases of the junction left unmatched. This CDR3 region has 18 residues.